This T cell receptor beta chain was identified during a study of CD8+CD57+ T cells in acquired aplastic anemia. All sequencing subjects had displayed CD8+CD57+ cell expansion on flow cytometry. Patients were untreated when blood was sampled. This clonotype was picked up many times. The length of the CDR3 is 12 residues. The V gene end was trimmed by 4 bases and the J gene end by 12 bases; junction bases not matched to a gene: 2. CDR1 and CDR2 from the germline V gene are SEHNR and FQNEAQ (reference sequence). The use of genomic DNA as template underpinned the TCR beta VDJ and CDR3 profiling. TCRdb re-called the reads through MiXCR, storing one row per CDR3 protein. The data contain approximately 170,000 distinct CDR3 sequences, around half of them seen just once; the ten biggest clones take up about 2.9%.

The V call is TRBV7-9, the J call TRBJ1-6; 8 nucleotides agree with TRBD1. Sequencing was performed on sorted CD4+, CD8+, or CD8+CD57+ T cells (not recorded which) from PBMCs. The TCR originated in a human donor with aplastic anemia. CDR3 DNA sequence: TGTGCCAGCAGCTCCGGACAGGGACCCCTCCACTTT. It encodes CASSSGQGPLHF.